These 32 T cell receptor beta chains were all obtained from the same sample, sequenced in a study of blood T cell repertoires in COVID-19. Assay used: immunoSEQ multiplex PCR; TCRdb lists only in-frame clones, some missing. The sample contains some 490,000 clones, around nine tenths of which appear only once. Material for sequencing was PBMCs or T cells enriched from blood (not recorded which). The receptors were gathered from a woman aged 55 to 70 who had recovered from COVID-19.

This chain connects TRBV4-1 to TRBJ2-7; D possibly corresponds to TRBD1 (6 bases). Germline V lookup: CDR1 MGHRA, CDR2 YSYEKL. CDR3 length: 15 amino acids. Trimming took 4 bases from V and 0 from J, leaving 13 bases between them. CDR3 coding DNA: TGCGCCAGCAGCCCGAAGGGACACAGCTCCTACGAGCAGTACTTC. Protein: CASSPKGHSSYEQYF.

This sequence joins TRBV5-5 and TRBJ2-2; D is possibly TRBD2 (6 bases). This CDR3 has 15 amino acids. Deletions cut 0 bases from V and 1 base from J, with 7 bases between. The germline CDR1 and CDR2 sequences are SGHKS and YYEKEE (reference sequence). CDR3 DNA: TGTGCCAGCAGCTTGGCCGGGGGGAACACCGGGGAGCTGTTTTTT. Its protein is CASSLAGGNTGELFF.

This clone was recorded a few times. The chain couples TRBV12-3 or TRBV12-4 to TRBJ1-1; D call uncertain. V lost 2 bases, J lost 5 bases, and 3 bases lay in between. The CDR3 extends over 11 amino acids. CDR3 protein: CASSLRTEAFF. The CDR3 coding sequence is TGTGCCAGCAGTTTACGGACTGAAGCTTTCTTT.

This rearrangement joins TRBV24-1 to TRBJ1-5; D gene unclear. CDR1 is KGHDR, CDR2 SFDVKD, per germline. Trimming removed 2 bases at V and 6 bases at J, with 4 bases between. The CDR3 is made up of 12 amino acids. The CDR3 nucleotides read TGTGCCACCAGTGATTACGGTCAGCCCCAGCATTTT. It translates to CATSDYGQPQHF.

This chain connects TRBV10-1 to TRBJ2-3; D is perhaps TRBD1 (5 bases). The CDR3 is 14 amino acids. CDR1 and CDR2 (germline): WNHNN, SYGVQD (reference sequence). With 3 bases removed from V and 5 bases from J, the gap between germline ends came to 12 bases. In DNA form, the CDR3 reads TGCGCCAGCAGTGATGTTCGACAGATAGATACGCAGTATTTT. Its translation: CASSDVRQIDTQYF.

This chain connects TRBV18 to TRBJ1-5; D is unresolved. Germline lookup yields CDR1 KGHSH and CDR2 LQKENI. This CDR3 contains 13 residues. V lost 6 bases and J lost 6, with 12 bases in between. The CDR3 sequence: CASSGSEGQPQHF. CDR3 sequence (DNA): TGTGCCAGCTCTGGGTCGGAGGGTCAGCCCCAGCATTTT. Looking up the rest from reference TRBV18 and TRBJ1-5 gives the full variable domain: NAGVMQNPRHLVRRRGQEARLRCSPMKGHSHVYWYRQLPEEGLKFMVYLQKENIIDESGMPKERFSAEFPKEGPSILRIQQVVRGDSAAYFCASSGSEGQPQHFGDGTRLSIL.

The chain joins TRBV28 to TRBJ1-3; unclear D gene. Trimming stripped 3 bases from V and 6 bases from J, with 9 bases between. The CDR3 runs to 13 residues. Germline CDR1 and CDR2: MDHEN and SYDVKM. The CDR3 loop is CASSFEELNTIYF. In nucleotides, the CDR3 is TGTGCCAGCAGTTTTGAGGAACTAAACACCATATATTTT. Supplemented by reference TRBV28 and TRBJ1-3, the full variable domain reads DVKVTQSSRYLVKRTGEKVFLECVQDMDHENMFWYRQDPGLGLRLIYFSYDVKMKEKGDIPEGYSVSREKKERFSLILESASTNQTSMYLCASSFEELNTIYFGEGSWLTVV.

The CDR3 region is CASSPTSTGSQGGNTIYF. The DNA for the CDR3 is TGTGCCAGCAGCCCAACCTCTACAGGGTCTCAAGGTGGAAACACCATATATTTT. The J gene is TRBJ1-3, the V gene TRBV9; D perhaps matches TRBD1 (6 bases). V dropped 4 bases and J dropped 3 bases, with 23 bases sitting between them. This CDR3 is built from 18 residues. Germline assignment: CDR1 SGDLS and CDR2 YYNGEE.

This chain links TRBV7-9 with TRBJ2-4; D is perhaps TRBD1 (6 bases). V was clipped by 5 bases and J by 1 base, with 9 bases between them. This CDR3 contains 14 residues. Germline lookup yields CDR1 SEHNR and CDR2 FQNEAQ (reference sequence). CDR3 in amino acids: CASSRDRAKNIQYF. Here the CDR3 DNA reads TGTGCCAGCAGCCGAGACAGGGCCAAAAACATTCAGTACTTC.

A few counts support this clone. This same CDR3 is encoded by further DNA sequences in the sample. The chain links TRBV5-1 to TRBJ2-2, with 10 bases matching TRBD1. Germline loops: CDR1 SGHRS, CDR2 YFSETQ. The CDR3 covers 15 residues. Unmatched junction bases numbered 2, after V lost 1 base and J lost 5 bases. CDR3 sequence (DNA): TGCGCCAGCAGCTTGAGGGACAGGGGAACCGGGGAGCTGTTTTTT. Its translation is CASSLRDRGTGELFF.

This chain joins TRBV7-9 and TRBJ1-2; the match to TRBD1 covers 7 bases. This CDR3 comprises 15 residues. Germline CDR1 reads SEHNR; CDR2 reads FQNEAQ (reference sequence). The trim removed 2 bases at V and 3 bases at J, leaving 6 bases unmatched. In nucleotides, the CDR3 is TGTGCCAGCAGCTTAATAGGGGGCCAAGACTATGGCTACACCTTC. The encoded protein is CASSLIGGQDYGYTF.

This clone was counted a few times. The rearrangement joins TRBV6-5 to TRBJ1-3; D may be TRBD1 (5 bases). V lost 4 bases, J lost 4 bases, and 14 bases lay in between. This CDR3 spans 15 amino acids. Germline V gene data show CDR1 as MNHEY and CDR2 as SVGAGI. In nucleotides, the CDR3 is TGTGCCAGCAGTTCCCAGGGACTAGGCGGAAACACCATATATTTT. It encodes CASSSQGLGGNTIYF.

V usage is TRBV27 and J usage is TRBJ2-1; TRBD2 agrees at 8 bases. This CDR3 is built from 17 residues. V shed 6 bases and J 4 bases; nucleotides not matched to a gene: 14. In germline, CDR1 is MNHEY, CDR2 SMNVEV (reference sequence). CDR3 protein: CASSQERGIPRYNEQFF. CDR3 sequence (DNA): TGTGCCAGCAGCCAGGAGCGGGGGATACCACGTTACAATGAGCAGTTCTTC.

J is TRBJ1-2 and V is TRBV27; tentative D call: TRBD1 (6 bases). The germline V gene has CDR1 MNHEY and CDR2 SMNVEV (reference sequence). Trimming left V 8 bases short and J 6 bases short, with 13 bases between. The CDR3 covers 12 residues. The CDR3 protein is CASWLGGHGYTF. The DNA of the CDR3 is TGTGCCAGCTGGCTGGGGGGGCATGGCTACACCTTC.

The CDR3 region has the DNA TGTGCCAGCAGCTTAGTTTCAGGGGTGAACTATGGCTACACCTTC. Translation: CASSLVSGVNYGYTF. V usage is TRBV7-2 and J usage is TRBJ1-2, with D tentatively TRBD1 (6 bases). The length of the CDR3 is 15 residues. Looked up from germline, CDR1 is SGHTA and CDR2 is FQGNSA. Trimming pared 1 base from V and 2 bases from J, leaving 11 bases between. Using reference TRBV7-2 and TRBJ1-2 for the parts outside the CDR3, the full variable domain is GAGVSQSPSNKVTEKGKDVELRCDPISGHTALYWYRQSLGQGLEFLIYFQGNSAPDKSGLPSDRFSAERTGGSVSTLTIQRTQQEDSAVYLCASSLVSGVNYGYTFGSGTRLTVV.

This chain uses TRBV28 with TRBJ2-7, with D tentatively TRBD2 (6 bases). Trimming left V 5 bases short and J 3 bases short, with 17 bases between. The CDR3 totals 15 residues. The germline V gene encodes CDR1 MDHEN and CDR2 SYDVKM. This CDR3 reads CASSIRGLKGYEQYF. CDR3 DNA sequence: TGTGCCAGCAGTATAAGAGGACTAAAGGGCTACGAGCAGTACTTC. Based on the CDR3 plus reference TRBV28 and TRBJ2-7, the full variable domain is DVKVTQSSRYLVKRTGEKVFLECVQDMDHENMFWYRQDPGLGLRLIYFSYDVKMKEKGDIPEGYSVSREKKERFSLILESASTNQTSMYLCASSIRGLKGYEQYFGPGTRLTVT.

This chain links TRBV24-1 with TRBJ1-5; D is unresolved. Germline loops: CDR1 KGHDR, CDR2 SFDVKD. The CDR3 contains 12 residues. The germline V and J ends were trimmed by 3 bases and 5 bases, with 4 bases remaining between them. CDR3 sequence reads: CATSDADQPQHF. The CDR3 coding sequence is TGTGCCACCAGTGATGCAGATCAGCCCCAGCATTTT.

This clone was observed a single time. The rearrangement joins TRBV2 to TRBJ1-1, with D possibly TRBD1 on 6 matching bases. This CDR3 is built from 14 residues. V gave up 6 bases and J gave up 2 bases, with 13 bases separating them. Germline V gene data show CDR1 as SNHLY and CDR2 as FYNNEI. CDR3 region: CASSQQGQNTEAFF. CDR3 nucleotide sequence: TGTGCCAGCAGCCAACAGGGCCAAAACACTGAAGCTTTCTTT.

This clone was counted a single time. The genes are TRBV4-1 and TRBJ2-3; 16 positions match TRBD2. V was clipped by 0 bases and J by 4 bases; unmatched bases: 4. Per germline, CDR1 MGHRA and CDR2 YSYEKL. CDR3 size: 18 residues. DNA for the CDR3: TGCGCCAGCAGCCAAGAGGGGACTAGCGGGGGGGCCGCAGATACGCAGTATTTT. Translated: CASSQEGTSGGAADTQYF.

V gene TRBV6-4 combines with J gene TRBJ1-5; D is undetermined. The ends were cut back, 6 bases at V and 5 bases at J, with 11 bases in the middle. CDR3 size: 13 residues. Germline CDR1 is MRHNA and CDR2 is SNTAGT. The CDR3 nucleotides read TGTGCCAGCAGCATCCGGGAAGATCAGCCCCAGCATTTT. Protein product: CASSIREDQPQHF.

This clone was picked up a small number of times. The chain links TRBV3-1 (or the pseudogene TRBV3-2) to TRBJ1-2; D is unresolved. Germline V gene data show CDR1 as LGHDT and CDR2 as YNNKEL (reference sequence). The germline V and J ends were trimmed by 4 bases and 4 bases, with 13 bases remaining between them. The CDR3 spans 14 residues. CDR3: CASSLQTPFYGYTF. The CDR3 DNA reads TGTGCCAGCAGCCTCCAGACACCTTTCTATGGCTACACCTTC.

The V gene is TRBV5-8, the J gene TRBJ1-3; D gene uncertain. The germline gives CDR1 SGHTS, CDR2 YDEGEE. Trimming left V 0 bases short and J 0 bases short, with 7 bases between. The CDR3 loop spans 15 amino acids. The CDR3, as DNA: TGTGCCAGCAGCTTGGTTGTCAGCTCTGGAAACACCATATATTTT. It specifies CASSLVVSSGNTIYF.

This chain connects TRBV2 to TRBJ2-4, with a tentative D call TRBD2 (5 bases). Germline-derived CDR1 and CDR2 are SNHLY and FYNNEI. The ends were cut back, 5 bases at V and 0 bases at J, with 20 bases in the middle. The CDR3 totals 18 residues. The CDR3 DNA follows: TGTGCCAGCAGTAGATTTACCCCCGGGATTATAGCCAAAAACATTCAGTACTTC. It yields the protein CASSRFTPGIIAKNIQYF.

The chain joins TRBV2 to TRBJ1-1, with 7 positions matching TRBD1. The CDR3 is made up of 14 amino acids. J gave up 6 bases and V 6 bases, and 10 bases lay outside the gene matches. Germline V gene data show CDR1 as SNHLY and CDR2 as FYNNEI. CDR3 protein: CASRDRVGAAEAFF. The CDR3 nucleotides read TGTGCCAGCAGAGACAGGGTCGGCGCTGCTGAAGCTTTCTTT.

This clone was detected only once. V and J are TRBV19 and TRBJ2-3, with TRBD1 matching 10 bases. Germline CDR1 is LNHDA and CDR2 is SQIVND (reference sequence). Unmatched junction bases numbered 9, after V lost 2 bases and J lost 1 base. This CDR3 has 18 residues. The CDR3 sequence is CASSIRRDRGKGTDTQYF. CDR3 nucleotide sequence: TGTGCCAGTAGTATAAGAAGGGACAGGGGTAAAGGCACAGATACGCAGTATTTT.

The CDR3 DNA is TGTGCCAGCAGCGGACAGGGGGCCACTGAAGCTTTCTTT. Amino acids: CASSGQGATEAFF. This rearrangement joins TRBV12-3 or TRBV12-4 to TRBJ1-1, with 11 positions matching TRBD1. V shed 6 bases, J shed 4 bases, and the junction held 1 base outside the gene matches. The CDR3 contains 13 residues.

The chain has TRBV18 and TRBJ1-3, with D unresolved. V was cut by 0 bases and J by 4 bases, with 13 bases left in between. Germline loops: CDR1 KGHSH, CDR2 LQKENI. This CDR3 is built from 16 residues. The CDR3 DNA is TGTGCCAGCTCACCACCCGCGGGAATCAGCGGAAACACCATATATTTT. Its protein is CASSPPAGISGNTIYF.

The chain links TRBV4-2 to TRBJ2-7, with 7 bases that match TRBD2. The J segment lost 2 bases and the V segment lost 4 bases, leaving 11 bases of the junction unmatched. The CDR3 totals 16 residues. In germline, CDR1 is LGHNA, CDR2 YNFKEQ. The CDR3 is CASSPPWTSLTYEQYF. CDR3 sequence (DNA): TGTGCCAGCAGCCCTCCATGGACTAGTTTGACCTACGAGCAGTACTTC.

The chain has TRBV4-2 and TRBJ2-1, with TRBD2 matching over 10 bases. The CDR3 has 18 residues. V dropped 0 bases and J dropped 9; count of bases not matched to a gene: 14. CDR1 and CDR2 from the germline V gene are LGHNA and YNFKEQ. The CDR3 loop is CASSQEGPAGGKVGEQFF. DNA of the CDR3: TGTGCCAGCAGCCAAGAAGGGCCAGCGGGGGGGAAAGTGGGTGAGCAGTTCTTC.

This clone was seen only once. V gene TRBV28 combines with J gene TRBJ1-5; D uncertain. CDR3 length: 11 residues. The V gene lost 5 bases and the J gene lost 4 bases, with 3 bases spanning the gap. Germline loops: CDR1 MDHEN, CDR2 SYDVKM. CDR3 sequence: CASSLNQPQHF. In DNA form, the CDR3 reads TGTGCCAGCAGTCTAAATCAGCCCCAGCATTTT.

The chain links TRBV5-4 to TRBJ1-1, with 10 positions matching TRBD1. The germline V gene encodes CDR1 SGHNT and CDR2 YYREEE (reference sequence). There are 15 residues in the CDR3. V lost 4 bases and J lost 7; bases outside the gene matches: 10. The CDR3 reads CASSAPGQGRSEAFF. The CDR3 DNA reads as TGTGCCAGCAGCGCCCCGGGACAGGGGCGAAGTGAAGCTTTCTTT.

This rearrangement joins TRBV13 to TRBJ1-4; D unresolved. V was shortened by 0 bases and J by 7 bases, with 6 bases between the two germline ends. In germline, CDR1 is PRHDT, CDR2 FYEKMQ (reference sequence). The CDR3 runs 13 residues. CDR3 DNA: TGTGCCAGCAGCTTAGGAGGGAGTGAAAAACTGTTTTTT. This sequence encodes CASSLGGSEKLFF.